These 10 T cell receptor beta chains came from one sample sequenced in a study of cytomegalovirus exposure and HLA in healthy donors. In the PCR, 60 Vbeta and 13 Jbeta primers were used. Sequencing was performed with immunoSEQ multiplex PCR; in TCRdb, only in-frame clones are kept and a portion is missing. The sample has about 140,000 clones, 60% to 85% seen once. The material sequenced was PBMCs. Receptors originate from a man in his forties in good health and CMV-seronegative.

The rearrangement joins TRBV7-9 to TRBJ2-7, with 9 positions matching TRBD1. The CDR3 contains 16 residues. Trimming cost V 5 bases and J 2 bases; bases outside gene matches: 10. Germline CDR1 SEHNR, CDR2 FQNEAQ (reference sequence). Written as DNA, the CDR3 is TGTGCCAGCAGCGTTCCGGGACAGGGTAGCACCTACGAGCAGTACTTC. Translated: CASSVPGQGSTYEQYF.

The V and J genes are TRBV5-1 and TRBJ2-7; 8 bases map to TRBD1. CDR1 and CDR2 (germline): SGHRS, YFSETQ. The CDR3 spans 14 residues. Unmatched junction bases numbered 8, after V lost 3 bases and J lost 6 bases. The CDR3 sequence: CASSWDRSVGEQYF. CDR3 in DNA: TGCGCCAGCAGCTGGGACAGGAGTGTGGGCGAGCAGTACTTC.

The chain links TRBV5-1 to TRBJ1-2; perhaps TRBD1 as D (6 bases). Germline CDR1 SGHRS, CDR2 YFSETQ. The CDR3 is 12 amino acids. V gave up 4 bases and J gave up 7 bases, with 11 bases separating them. For the CDR3, the DNA is TGCGCCAGCAGCCTACAGGGTTCTGGCTACACCTTC. Its protein product is CASSLQGSGYTF.

V gene TRBV10-3 combines with J gene TRBJ1-6; 7 bases map to TRBD1. The V gene end was trimmed by 4 bases and the J gene end by 0 bases; junction bases not matched to a gene: 3. The germline V gene encodes CDR1 ENHRY and CDR2 SYGVKD. There are 16 residues in the CDR3. DNA of the CDR3: TGTGCCATCAGTGCGACAGGGAGCTCCTATAATTCACCCCTCCACTTT. This gives the protein CAISATGSSYNSPLHF.

The chain combines TRBV19 with TRBJ1-2, with 8 bases identical to TRBD1. This CDR3 is 13 amino acids long. V lost 3 bases and J lost 4; bases outside the gene matches: 1. Germline V gene data show CDR1 as LNHDA and CDR2 as SQIVND (reference sequence). CDR3 in DNA: TGTGCCAGTAGTATTACAGGGGGCTATGGCTACACCTTC. Translation: CASSITGGYGYTF.

The chain combines TRBV10-3 with TRBJ1-1; D is unclear. V shed 4 bases and J shed 7 bases, with 13 bases lying between them. The CDR3 extends over 13 amino acids. The germline V gene encodes CDR1 ENHRY and CDR2 SYGVKD. The CDR3 loop reads CAISASVEGEAFF. CDR3 nucleotides: TGTGCCATCAGTGCCTCGGTTGAGGGTGAAGCTTTCTTT.

The chain joins TRBV2 to TRBJ1-2; D ambiguous. Germline V gene data show CDR1 as SNHLY and CDR2 as FYNNEI. The ends were cut back, 6 bases at V and 3 bases at J, with 17 bases in the middle. This CDR3 region has 15 residues. Here the CDR3 reads CASSPIEGTHYGYTF. CDR3 coding DNA: TGTGCCAGCAGCCCGATTGAGGGCACCCACTATGGCTACACCTTC.

This clone occurred a few times. The genes are TRBV6-5 and TRBJ1-5; D possibly corresponds to TRBD1 (5 bases). Trimming left V 7 bases short and J 2 bases short, with 9 bases between. CDR1 and CDR2 (germline): MNHEY, SVGAGI. This CDR3 spans 13 amino acids. CDR3 in amino acids: CASTGGGNQPQHF. The CDR3 DNA is TGTGCCAGCACGGGGGGAGGCAATCAGCCCCAGCATTTT.

V usage is TRBV7-9 and J usage is TRBJ1-2; D perhaps matches TRBD1 (5 bases). The V gene's germline CDR1 is SEHNR and CDR2 FQNEAQ (reference sequence). The CDR3 length is 16 residues. The V end lost 5 bases, the J end lost 0 bases, and 16 bases lay between the germline ends. The CDR3: CASSNPTVKANYGYTF. CDR3 in DNA: TGTGCCAGCAGCAATCCGACAGTAAAGGCTAACTATGGCTACACCTTC.

This clone has only one observation. The V gene is TRBV5-1, the J gene TRBJ2-7; 9 bases match TRBD1. CDR1 and CDR2 from the germline V gene are SGHRS and YFSETQ. CDR3 length: 15 amino acids. With 4 bases clipped from V and 4 bases from J, the junction kept 9 bases outside the gene matches. The CDR3 loop reads CASSVGQGYIYEQYF. CDR3 bases: TGCGCCAGCAGCGTGGGACAGGGATATATTTACGAGCAGTACTTC.